This TCR beta chain emerged from a study of OX40 agonist ivuxolimab in advanced cancers. TCRdb's copy holds only in-frame clones and misses some; the assay was immunoSEQ multiplex PCR. The sample holds roughly 56,000 clones, 82% seen once. Patients were excluded for autoimmune disease history or systemic immunosuppression. Samples of blood were obtained at baseline, on cycle 4 day 1, and on cycle 7 day 1. This CDR3 is 14 amino acids long. Deletions cut 10 bases from V and 3 bases from J, with 19 bases between. CDR1 and CDR2 (germline): MNHNS, SASEGT. On this clone itself: No antigen is known for it.

Study results and limitations: At 0.1 to 3.0 mg/kg, clonal expansion of CD4+ and CD8+ blood T cells had occurred by week 6. Antigen targets of the expanded peripheral T cells went undetermined.

Sequencing was performed on CD4+ or CD8+ T cells sorted from blood, taken in a trial of the OX40 agonist ivuxolimab. This chain joins TRBV6-1 and TRBJ2-7; D not certain. This receptor was obtained from an adult with an advanced solid tumor such as melanoma, head and neck, liver or kidney cancer. This CDR3 reads CATPSDGKIYEQYF. The CDR3 DNA reads TGTGCCACCCCCTCGGACGGAAAGATCTACGAGCAGTACTTC.